This entry concerns a single TCR beta chain. The data were taken from a study of blood T cell repertoires in COVID-19. The repertoire was sequenced with immunoSEQ multiplex PCR; TCRdb's copy has only in-frame clones and lacks some. The data hold a few hundred thousand clones, with around 89% observed a single time. Participants were aged roughly 18 to 90 years, lived in about 26 US areas, and enrolled virtually. Cohorts were assigned according to the clinical history that participants reported. CDR1 KGHDR and CDR2 SFDVKD come from the germline V gene. This CDR3 spans 14 amino acids. Unmatched junction bases numbered 5, after V lost 7 bases and J lost 5 bases.

The sample comprised PBMCs or T cells enriched from blood (not recorded which). This rearrangement joins TRBV24-1 to TRBJ2-2; 8 bases agree with TRBD2. The origin of this receptor is a woman aged 40 to 55 who had recovered from COVID-19. The CDR3 protein is CATSGTRQTGELFF. CDR3 DNA: TGTGCCACCAGCGGGACTAGACAAACCGGGGAGCTGTTTTTT.